The TCR beta chain described here comes from a study of cytomegalovirus exposure and HLA in healthy donors. PCR amplification relied on 60 Vbeta primers (plus 13 Jbeta primers). The method was immunoSEQ multiplex PCR; TCRdb's version includes in-frame clones alone and lacks a portion of them. The sample gives fewer than 150,000 clones, 60% to 85% of which show up once; roughly 3% is in the top ten. In this sample, this clone turned up once. The CDR3 loop spans 17 amino acids. The ends lost 4 bases at V and 2 bases at J; junction bases unmatched: 13. Germline-derived CDR1 and CDR2 are MGHRA and YSYEKL.

The receptor's source is a man aged 25-45 years in good health and CMV-seronegative. The chain uses TRBV4-1 and TRBJ2-5, with 7 bases fitting TRBD1. Sequencing input: PBMCs. The CDR3 region is CASSRERLAGGQETQYF. CDR3 DNA: TGCGCCAGCAGCCGCGAGCGTCTTGCAGGGGGACAAGAGACCCAGTACTTC.